The 10 T cell receptor beta chains below come from one sample, sequenced in a study of naive and memory T cell subsets (dated by TCRdb to between 2016 and 2019). Library preparation employed UMI-ligation and nested PCR. The instrument given in TCRdb is Illumina MiSeq. An equimolar mix of two oligonucleotides covering both TRBC1 and TRBC2 was used as the beta constant-region primer. Four rounds of PCR, combining the SP2 primer with nested alpha and beta constant-region primers, were used to amplify the ligated cDNA. In TCRdb, the public reads were trimmed at Q25 with fastp and aligned with MiXCR, with productive beta chains retained. Under each unique CDR3 protein, matching rows form one entry showing the most common genes and DNA. The sample table contains roughly 80,000 distinct CDR3 sequences; only one count was recorded for about 9.9% of them. Around 1.3% of the sample comes from the top ten. The sequencing sample was made of naive CD8+ T cells from blood. The sample's cell subset or site label, in plain terms: naive T cells, CD45RA high CD27+. These receptors all stem from a human donor in good health.

The sample holds a few counts of this clonotype. The V call is TRBV7-7, the J call TRBJ2-3, with D possibly being TRBD2 (6 bases). The length of the CDR3 is 15 residues. The V gene's germline CDR1 is SSHAT and CDR2 FNYEAQ (reference sequence). V gave up 5 bases and J gave up 4 bases, with 16 bases separating them. The CDR3 spells CASSLRAGSADTQYF. The DNA for the CDR3 is TGTGCCAGCAGCCTGCGGGCGGGAAGCGCAGATACGCAGTATTTT.

This clonotype has more than one count but fewer than ten. The rearrangement links TRBV2 to TRBJ2-3, with 11 bases identical to TRBD2. The CDR3 totals 15 residues. The junction had 0 bases not matched to a gene; V was cut back by 4 bases and J by 0 bases. From germline, CDR1 is SNHLY and CDR2 FYNNEI. The CDR3 reads CASSGLAGSTDTQYF. As DNA, the CDR3 is TGTGCCAGCAGTGGACTAGCGGGAAGCACAGATACGCAGTATTTT.

This clonotype appeared many times. The V call is TRBV27, the J call TRBJ2-1, with D possibly matching TRBD2 (6 bases). Germline CDR1 and CDR2: MNHEY and SMNVEV (reference sequence). Trimming removed 5 bases at V and 8 bases at J, with 16 bases between. The CDR3 has 14 residues. This chain's CDR3 is CASSPAGWGYEQFF. The CDR3 DNA sequence: TGTGCCAGCAGTCCCGCGGGATGGGGATATGAGCAGTTCTTC.

This clonotype was observed many times. V gene TRBV29-1 combines with J gene TRBJ1-2, with TRBD1 as a possible D gene (5 bases). The germline CDR1 and CDR2 sequences are SQVTM and ANQGSEA. The CDR3 has 13 amino acids. Trimming took 6 bases from V and 6 from J, leaving 17 bases between them. CDR3 region: CSVERDWKNGYTF. CDR3 in DNA: TGCAGCGTGGAACGGGACTGGAAAAATGGCTACACCTTC.

J is TRBJ2-1 and V is TRBV20-1; D is perhaps TRBD1 (5 bases). The CDR3 totals 11 residues. Per germline, CDR1 DFQATT and CDR2 SNEGSKA (reference sequence). Trimming shortened V by 2 bases and J by 9 bases, and 8 bases separated the two germline ends. The CDR3, as DNA: TGCAGTGCTAGAAGGGGCTTTGAGCAGTTCTTC. This gives the protein CSARRGFEQFF.

Only a few counts were recorded for this clonotype. This chain links TRBV5-5 with TRBJ1-5, with 7 bases lining up with TRBD1. The CDR3 covers 15 residues. Germline V gene sequence: CDR1 SGHKS, CDR2 YYEKEE (reference sequence). The V and J ends lost 0 bases and 3 bases, in that order; junction bases with no gene match: 3. The CDR3 is CASSLGQGINQPQHF. Here the CDR3 DNA reads TGTGCCAGCAGCTTGGGACAGGGAATCAATCAGCCCCAGCATTTT.

This clonotype was detected only a few times. The CDR3 nucleotides are TGCGCCAGCAGCCAAGGGTCCGGGACAGGGGGCTACGAGCAGTACTTC. Amino acid sequence: CASSQGSGTGGYEQYF. The chain has TRBV4-3 and TRBJ2-7; TRBD1 matches 11 bases. With V trimmed by 1 base and J by 3 bases, 5 bases remained unmatched. Germline CDR1 is LGHNA and CDR2 is YSLEER. The CDR3 runs 16 residues.

This clonotype showed up just once. Being one base from a much bigger clone, this may be a read error. The chain employs TRBV29-1 and TRBJ1-2; D possibly corresponds to TRBD1 (5 bases). The CDR3 length is 13 residues. Trimming pared 8 bases from V and 13 bases from J, leaving 26 bases between. Germline V gives CDR1 SQVTM, CDR2 ANQGSEA. The CDR3 DNA reads as TGCAGCACACGGGACTGCGGTTCCCCAGGTTGCACCTTC. It translates to CSTRDCGSPGCTF.

This clonotype was seen ten or more times. The genes are TRBV28 and TRBJ2-7; tentatively, D is TRBD2 (5 bases). This CDR3 region has 14 residues. V lost 2 bases to trimming and J lost 5 bases, with 13 bases between them. Germline V gives CDR1 MDHEN, CDR2 SYDVKM. The CDR3 sequence is CASSLVLSRDEQYF. The CDR3 nucleotides read TGTGCCAGCAGTTTAGTCCTTTCGAGGGACGAGCAGTACTTC.

This clonotype was counted many times. The chain is built from TRBV28 and TRBJ1-4; no definite D call. From germline, CDR1 is MDHEN and CDR2 SYDVKM. The V end was cut by 3 bases, the J end by 0 bases, with 11 bases between. The CDR3 sequence is 16 residues long. CDR3 sequence: CASSFRGGATNEKLFF. CDR3 DNA sequence: TGTGCCAGCAGTTTCCGGGGTGGAGCAACTAATGAAAAACTGTTTTTT.